Shown below are 6 T cell receptor beta chains from a single sample sequenced in a study of cytomegalovirus exposure and HLA in healthy donors. The PCR ran on 60 Vbeta and 13 Jbeta primers. The data were produced by immunoSEQ multiplex PCR, yet TCRdb's version contains in-frame clones alone and is incomplete. In total, the table holds around 64,000 clones. Specimen: PBMCs. Receptors were obtained from a female donor in good health and CMV-seropositive.

J is TRBJ2-5 and V is TRBV29-1; 11 positions agree with TRBD1. The ends lost 6 bases at V and 5 bases at J; junction bases unmatched: 5. The CDR3 loop spans 13 amino acids. CDR1 is SQVTM, CDR2 ANQGSEA, per germline. The CDR3 DNA is TGCAGCGTGAGGTGGACAGGGGGCGAGACCCAGTACTTC. Protein sequence: CSVRWTGGETQYF.

The rearrangement uses TRBV18 and TRBJ2-1; D is possibly TRBD2 (6 bases). Trimming pared 3 bases from V and 10 bases from J, leaving 13 bases between. This CDR3 has 13 residues. Germline-derived CDR1 and CDR2 are KGHSH and LQKENI. As DNA, the CDR3 is TGTGCCAGCTCACCGGCGGGGACTTGGGAGCAGTTCTTC. It specifies CASSPAGTWEQFF.

V gene TRBV6-6 combines with J gene TRBJ1-5; no clear D gene. V lost 7 bases to trimming and J lost 5 bases, with 9 bases between them. Germline CDR1 MNHNY, CDR2 SVGAGI (reference sequence). The CDR3 totals 12 residues. The CDR3 sequence is CASTQQDQPQHF. CDR3 nucleotides: TGTGCCAGCACTCAACAAGATCAGCCCCAGCATTTT.

The gene calls are TRBV30 and TRBJ1-2; weak D call: TRBD1 (6 bases). This CDR3 is built from 12 residues. V lost 1 base and J 4 bases, leaving 7 bases between the germline ends. CDR1 and CDR2 from the germline V gene are GTSNPN and SVGIG (reference sequence). DNA of the CDR3: TGTGCCTGGAGTGGAGGGGGCTATGGCTACACCTTC. It translates to CAWSGGGYGYTF. The full variable domain, completed using reference TRBV30 and TRBJ1-2, is SQTIHQWPATLVQPVGSPLSLECTVEGTSNPNLYWYRQAAGRGLQLLFYSVGIGQISSEVPQNLSASRPQDRQFILSSKKLLLSDSGFYLCAWSGGGYGYTFGSGTRLTVV.

The chain carries TRBV19 and TRBJ2-3, with D possibly being TRBD1 (5 bases). Germline V lookup: CDR1 LNHDA, CDR2 SQIVND (reference sequence). The CDR3 is 14 residues long. Trimming cost V 3 bases and J 6 bases, with 13 bases left between them. CDR3 nucleotides: TGTGCCAGTAGTATTACAGGACCGTTGGATACGCAGTATTTT. Its protein is CASSITGPLDTQYF.

The V gene is TRBV7-2, the J gene TRBJ1-1; TRBD1 is a possible D gene (5 bases). Trimming stripped 5 bases from V and 4 bases from J, with 20 bases between. The V gene's germline CDR1 is SGHTA and CDR2 FQGNSA. The CDR3 is made up of 16 amino acids. CDR3 sequence (DNA): TGTGCCAGCAGCAGGGGAGGGTATTCGAGGAGCACTGAAGCTTTCTTT. This codes for CASSRGGYSRSTEAFF.